Below, 30 T cell receptor beta chains from the same sample are listed, as sequenced in a study of breast tumors, draining lymph nodes, adjacent tissues. The lymph nodes were axillary draining lymph nodes from breast cancer patients. MiXCR, run by TCRdb on the multiplex PCR reads, gives a single entry per CDR3 protein. The profile shows 85,000 to 130,000 distinct CDR3 sequences, about 20% of them singletons. Sequencing was carried out using axillary lymph node tissue. These receptors were collected from a female donor with breast cancer. Some clones in this sample may be carry-over from other donors' samples.

V gene TRBV11-2 combines with J gene TRBJ2-2, with D possibly TRBD1 on 7 matching bases. Trimming cost V 8 bases and J 6 bases, with 16 bases left between them. The germline V gene has CDR1 SGHAT and CDR2 FQNNGV. The CDR3 loop spans 14 amino acids. The DNA for the CDR3 is TGTGCCAGCCATGTGACAGGGAGGTCCGGGGAGCTGTTTTTT. Encoded protein: CASHVTGRSGELFF.

This clonotype showed up many times. The chain joins TRBV27 to TRBJ2-7; unclear D gene. This CDR3 spans 15 amino acids. Germline V lookup: CDR1 MNHEY, CDR2 SMNVEV (reference sequence). V dropped 2 bases and J dropped 5 bases, with 16 bases sitting between them. The CDR3 DNA is TGTGCCAGCAGTTTACTTCCGCCCCTTCACCACGAGCAGTACTTC. Amino acids: CASSLLPPLHHEQYF.

This clonotype was seen repeatedly, ten times or more. The V call is TRBV2, the J call TRBJ2-6; no firm D call. Trimming removed 3 bases from V and 1 base from J, with 10 bases in between. Germline CDR1 and CDR2: SNHLY and FYNNEI. This CDR3 has 16 residues. The chain's CDR3 is CASSENRFSGANVLTF. CDR3 DNA sequence: TGTGCCAGCAGTGAGAATAGGTTTTCTGGGGCCAACGTCCTGACTTTC.

The table lists this clonotype with many counts. The chain uses TRBV12-3 or TRBV12-4 and TRBJ2-5; 7 bases match TRBD1. The CDR3 is 14 amino acids. The ends lost 5 bases at V and 4 bases at J; junction bases unmatched: 7. CDR3 nucleotide sequence: TGTGCCAGCAGTGATAACAGGGGTTCAGAGACCCAGTACTTC. It encodes CASSDNRGSETQYF.

This clonotype was recorded many times. This chain links TRBV4-1 with TRBJ2-7; D call uncertain. V gave up 0 bases and J gave up 1 base, with 7 bases separating them. Germline V gene lookup returns CDR1 MGHRA and CDR2 YSYEKL. This CDR3 contains 14 residues. CDR3 DNA sequence: TGCGCCAGCAGCCAAGAGGCAGCTTCCTACGAGCAGTACTTC. Amino acids: CASSQEAASYEQYF.

This clonotype was detected once. A much larger clone lies one base from this, so it may be a read error. The chain uses TRBV12-3 or TRBV12-4 and TRBJ1-5; D gene ambiguous. This CDR3 has 13 residues. V gave up 2 bases and J gave up 9 bases, with 11 bases separating them. Written as DNA, the CDR3 is TGTGCCAGCAGTTTATCTCGAGATCGGCCCCAGCATTTT. This sequence encodes CASSLSRDRPQHF.

This clonotype was counted many times. V is TRBV19 and J is TRBJ1-6, with TRBD1 matching 7 bases. The length of the CDR3 is 16 residues. Trimming removed 5 bases from V and 9 bases from J; junction bases left unmatched: 13. Germline V CDR1 and CDR2: LNHDA, SQIVND (reference sequence). The CDR3 sequence: CASSQRGRGQISPLHF. For the CDR3, the DNA is TGTGCCAGTAGTCAACGGGGGAGGGGGCAGATTTCACCCCTCCACTTT.

In regard to this clonotype: A much larger clonotype is one base distant, so this may be a read error. The chain employs TRBV5-1 and TRBJ2-2; 14 nucleotides line up with TRBD2. The germline gives CDR1 SGHRS, CDR2 YFSETQ. CDR3 length: 16 residues. With V trimmed by 7 bases and J by 5 bases, 7 bases remained unmatched. CDR3 nucleotides: TGCGCCAGCGGCCGGGGACTAGCGGGAGTAACCGGGGAGCTGTTTTTT. Its translation is CASGRGLAGVTGELFF.

This clonotype was picked up one time. This may be a read error: a much more frequent sequence differs by one nucleotide. The chain employs TRBV30 and TRBJ2-7; 7 bases fit TRBD1. V shed 3 bases, J shed 2 bases, and the junction held 7 bases outside the gene matches. This CDR3 region has 14 residues. Germline values: CDR1 GTSNPN, CDR2 SVGIG (reference sequence). The CDR3 is CAWSRTGPTYEQYF. CDR3 DNA sequence: TGTGCCTGGAGCCGGACAGGACCTACCTACGAGCAGTACTTC. Combining the CDR3 with reference TRBV30 and TRBJ2-7 gives the whole variable domain SQTIHQWPATLVQPVGSPLSLECTVEGTSNPNLYWYRQAAGRGLQLLFYSVGIGQISSEVPQNLSASRPQDRQFILSSKKLLLSDSGFYLCAWSRTGPTYEQYFGPGTRLTVT.

This clonotype has ten or more counts. V gene TRBV4-1 combines with J gene TRBJ1-6, with 8 positions matching TRBD1. This CDR3 has 17 residues. Germline CDR1 is MGHRA and CDR2 is YSYEKL. The V segment lost 1 base and the J segment 7 bases; nucleotides outside the gene matches: 9. CDR3 bases: TGCGCCAGCAGCCAAGGCTTGGGACAGGCGACAAATTCACCCCTCCACTTT. Translating it yields CASSQGLGQATNSPLHF.

This clonotype was counted many times. The rearrangement uses TRBV20-1 and TRBJ1-2; maybe TRBD1 (5 bases). This CDR3 contains 12 residues. V lost 3 bases to trimming and J lost 1 base, with 6 bases between them. CDR1 DFQATT and CDR2 SNEGSKA come from the germline V gene (reference sequence). The chain's CDR3 is CSARGDNYGYTF. The CDR3 DNA reads TGCAGTGCTAGGGGGGATAACTATGGCTACACCTTC.

Points on this clonotype: A much larger clone sits a single nucleotide away, making a read error possible. The rearrangement joins TRBV5-5 to TRBJ2-1; 9 bases are shared with TRBD2. This CDR3 has 15 residues. Per the germline V gene, CDR1 is SGHKS and CDR2 is YYEKEE (reference sequence). The CDR3 loop reads CAGSLDWTSVFEQFF. The CDR3 bases are TGTGCCGGCAGCCTGGACTGGACTAGCGTATTTGAGCAGTTCTTC.

This clonotype came up many times. The CDR3 reads CASSIDGGISYNEQFF. CDR3 nucleotides: TGTGCCAGTAGTATAGATGGCGGAATCTCCTACAATGAGCAGTTCTTC. The rearrangement uses TRBV19 and TRBJ2-1; D gene unclear. V was shortened by 0 bases and J by 0 bases, with 9 bases between the two germline ends. Germline lookup yields CDR1 LNHDA and CDR2 SQIVND (reference sequence). The CDR3 sequence is 16 residues long.

This clonotype was seen a handful of times. The J gene is TRBJ2-3, the V gene TRBV30; 11 nucleotides line up with TRBD2. Losses at the gene ends were 0 bases for V and 2 bases for J; bases not matched to a gene: 4. Germline loops: CDR1 GTSNPN, CDR2 SVGIG (reference sequence). The CDR3 loop spans 16 amino acids. CDR3 region: CAWSVFSGGATDTQYF. The DNA for the CDR3 is TGTGCCTGGAGTGTATTTAGCGGGGGGGCCACAGATACGCAGTATTTT.

The count of this clonotype is one. A much larger clonotype is one base distant, so this may be a read error. V gene TRBV5-1 combines with J gene TRBJ1-4; no definite D call. CDR1 SGHRS and CDR2 YFSETQ come from the germline V gene. This CDR3 comprises 11 residues. Trimming pared 7 bases from V and 7 bases from J, leaving 8 bases between. CDR3 sequence: CASSNGEKLFF. The DNA of the CDR3 is TGCGCCAGCTCGAACGGTGAAAAACTGTTTTTT.

The chain has TRBV6-1 and TRBJ2-1; a weak D match, TRBD2 (6 bases). Germline V CDR1 and CDR2: MNHNS, SASEGT. The V gene lost 4 bases and the J gene lost 4 bases, with 17 bases spanning the gap. This CDR3 has 16 residues. CDR3 in amino acids: CASSVTAGTRYNEQFF. The CDR3 DNA reads TGTGCCAGCAGTGTTACGGCAGGGACTCGATACAATGAGCAGTTCTTC.

This clonotype appeared a few times. V usage is TRBV7-6 and J usage is TRBJ1-6, with D unresolved. The CDR3 consists of 13 residues. Trimming took 6 bases from V and 8 from J, leaving 11 bases between them. Germline loops: CDR1 SGHVS, CDR2 FNYEAQ. For the CDR3, the DNA is TGTGCCAGCAGGACTTACAGCGATTCACCCCTCCACTTT. Translating it yields CASRTYSDSPLHF.

This clonotype was observed many times. The chain has TRBV12-3 or TRBV12-4 and TRBJ1-2; D might be TRBD1 (6 bases). The CDR3 length is 12 residues. V lost 5 bases to trimming and J lost 2 bases, with 6 bases between them. The CDR3 here is CASSTGNYGYTF. CDR3 in DNA: TGTGCCAGCAGTACAGGGAACTATGGCTACACCTTC.

This clonotype showed up many times. The rearrangement uses TRBV11-2 and TRBJ2-3; the D gene is possibly TRBD2 (5 bases). This CDR3 is built from 11 residues. Germline V lookup: CDR1 SGHAT, CDR2 FQNNGV. V gave up 5 bases and J gave up 6 bases, with 6 bases separating them. The CDR3 spells CASSEGDTQYF. CDR3 nucleotide sequence: TGTGCCAGCAGCGAGGGTGATACGCAGTATTTT.

This clonotype was counted a few times. This sequence joins TRBV28 and TRBJ2-7; TRBD2 matches at 7 bases. The CDR3 totals 17 residues. The ends lost 5 bases at V and 3 bases at J; junction bases unmatched: 16. The germline V gene has CDR1 MDHEN and CDR2 SYDVKM. The CDR3 nucleotides are TGTGCCAGCAGTACTCACCCCACTATAAGCGGGAACTACGAGCAGTACTTC. Protein sequence: CASSTHPTISGNYEQYF.

This clonotype was counted ten times or more. The rearrangement uses TRBV24-1 and TRBJ2-1; TRBD2 agrees at 11 bases. J lost 7 bases, V lost 4 bases, and 11 bases had no gene match. Germline V lookup: CDR1 KGHDR, CDR2 SFDVKD. The CDR3 length is 17 residues. The CDR3 sequence: CATSDPKTSGVWNEQFF. The CDR3 DNA sequence: TGTGCCACCAGTGACCCTAAGACTAGCGGGGTGTGGAATGAGCAGTTCTTC.

In its sample, this clonotype was seen many times. The V call is TRBV12-3 or TRBV12-4, the J call TRBJ1-2; D unclear. V shed 5 bases and J shed 8 bases, with 18 bases lying between them. CDR3 length equals 14 residues. The CDR3 here is CASSPSGGSRGYTF. In nucleotides, the CDR3 is TGTGCCAGCAGTCCCTCCGGTGGGTCTCGGGGCTACACCTTC.

Details on this clonotype: The junction departs from the called germline gene at one end, perhaps through a read error. The gene calls are TRBV9 and TRBJ2-1, with unresolved D. The CDR3 is 13 amino acids. Germline V gene lookup returns CDR1 SGDLS and CDR2 YYNGEE. The CDR3 nucleotides read TGTGCCAGCGGCGTAAATCCTTACAATGAGCTGTTCTTC. The encoded protein is CASGVNPYNELFF.

The table lists this clonotype with many counts. The chain carries TRBV5-4 and TRBJ1-2; maybe TRBD1 (5 bases). This CDR3 has 13 residues. Germline lookup yields CDR1 SGHNT and CDR2 YYREEE (reference sequence). V lost 0 bases and J lost 5, with 8 bases in between. In DNA form, the CDR3 reads TGTGCCAGCAGCTTGGTAGGGGCTTATGGCTACACCTTC. This codes for CASSLVGAYGYTF.

This clonotype was detected ten times or more. This sequence joins TRBV19 and TRBJ2-7; no clear D gene. In germline, CDR1 is LNHDA, CDR2 SQIVND (reference sequence). Trimming shortened V by 2 bases and J by 2 bases, and 10 bases separated the two germline ends. This CDR3 has 14 residues. The CDR3 region has the DNA TGTGCCAGTAGTATAATGGTCAACGCCTACGAGCAGTACTTC. Amino acid sequence: CASSIMVNAYEQYF.

With respect to this clonotype: An end of the junction does not agree with germline; a read error may underlie this. The V call is TRBV5-4, the J call TRBJ2-2, with 8 nucleotides matching TRBD1. This CDR3 is built from 18 residues. In germline, CDR1 is SGHNT, CDR2 YYREEE (reference sequence). In DNA form, the CDR3 reads TGTGCCAGCAGCCGCATGAGAGGACAGGGTGCGTACACCGGGGAGCGGTTTTTT. The encoded protein is CASSRMRGQGAYTGERFF.

This clonotype was seen many times. The chain recombines TRBV5-1 with TRBJ1-3, with unresolved D. This CDR3 has 14 amino acids. Between the trimmed V and J ends, which lost 4 bases and 1 base, there was a span of 9 bases. Germline V CDR1 and CDR2: SGHRS, YFSETQ. The CDR3 sequence is CASSPDLSGNTIYF. The CDR3 bases are TGCGCCAGCAGCCCGGACTTATCTGGAAACACCATATATTTT.

This clonotype was seen many times. The V gene is TRBV19, the J gene TRBJ2-1; 12 positions agree with TRBD2. Germline V gene lookup returns CDR1 LNHDA and CDR2 SQIVND (reference sequence). This CDR3 is built from 15 residues. V lost 7 bases to trimming and J lost 8 bases; unmatched junction nucleotides: 9. The CDR3 is CASKESSGRADEQFF. The CDR3 DNA follows: TGTGCCAGTAAGGAGTCTAGCGGGAGGGCCGATGAGCAGTTCTTC.

The chain is built from TRBV27 and TRBJ1-5, with D possibly TRBD1 on 5 matching bases. This CDR3 has 15 residues. Germline CDR1 reads MNHEY; CDR2 reads SMNVEV (reference sequence). V was trimmed by 6 bases and J by 5 bases, leaving 17 bases between them. This CDR3 is CASRPHKGNDQPQHF. CDR3 nucleotide sequence: TGTGCCAGCAGGCCCCACAAGGGGAATGATCAGCCCCAGCATTTT.

This clonotype was seen repeatedly, ten times or more. This chain uses TRBV15 with TRBJ2-7; the match to TRBD1 covers 7 bases. After removal of 0 bases from V and 1 base from J, the junction contained 3 bases not matched to a gene. The germline CDR1 and CDR2 sequences are LNHNV and YYDKDF (reference sequence). This CDR3 region has 15 residues. The CDR3 bases are TGTGCCACCAGCAGAGATAGGGGGCAATCCTACGAGCAGTACTTC. It translates to CATSRDRGQSYEQYF.